The 2 T cell receptor beta chains given below trace back to one sample, sequenced in a study of CD8 T cells in Susac syndrome. Random hexamers primed reverse transcription of 0.5 to 1 ug RNA. Each CDR3 protein gets one entry after TCRdb re-called the immunoSEQ multiplex PCR reads with MiXCR. Of more than 95,000 distinct CDR3 sequences listed, approximately 96% are singletons. The sequenced material came from CD4+ T cells from PBMCs. Receptors were obtained from a human donor in good health.

The chain has TRBV11-2 and TRBJ2-5, with 9 nucleotides matching TRBD2. The germline CDR1 and CDR2 sequences are SGHAT and FQNNGV. CDR3 size: 21 residues. V dropped 2 bases and J dropped 5; count of bases not matched to a gene: 24. The CDR3 reads CASSLRQALAGSRPPGETQYF. In DNA form, the CDR3 reads TGTGCCAGCAGCTTAAGGCAGGCCCTAGCGGGAAGCAGACCCCCAGGGGAGACCCAGTACTTC.

This chain joins TRBV3-1 and TRBJ1-2; D is ambiguous. V dropped 5 bases and J dropped 1 base, with 8 bases sitting between them. The CDR3 is 13 amino acids. Germline lookup yields CDR1 LGHDT and CDR2 YNNKEL (reference sequence). The CDR3 here is CASSSGSNYGYTF. In DNA, the CDR3 is TGTGCCAGCAGCTCCGGGAGTAACTATGGCTACACCTTC.